The 25 T cell receptor beta chains below all came from one sample that was sequenced in a study of T-cell memory formation after mild COVID-19. TCRdb re-called the 5' RACE reads through MiXCR, storing one row per CDR3 protein. The sample consists of 140,000 or so distinct CDR3 sequences, 14% of them appearing once. Sequencing input: PBMCs or a T cell subset sorted from them (not recorded which). The receptor source for this set is an adult woman who had mild COVID-19 (a few samples of this study predate the infection). Cell type and time point are not known.

The V and J genes are TRBV9 and TRBJ2-2; the D gene is possibly TRBD2 (6 bases). Germline V gene sequence: CDR1 SGDLS, CDR2 YYNGEE. Trimming left V 2 bases short and J 3 bases short, with 14 bases between. CDR3 length: 16 amino acids. The CDR3 reads CASSVPGGADTGELFF. The CDR3 region has the DNA TGTGCCAGCAGCGTCCCGGGCGGGGCTGACACCGGGGAGCTGTTTTTT.

The chain recombines TRBV13 with TRBJ2-7; 12 bases agree with TRBD2. This CDR3 has 18 amino acids. Germline V CDR1 and CDR2: PRHDT, FYEKMQ (reference sequence). The trim removed 6 bases at V and 0 bases at J, leaving 12 bases unmatched. The CDR3 region has the DNA TGTGCCAGCAGTTCCGTAGGGGCTAGCGGGGGGGGCTCCTACGAGCAGTACTTC. Protein sequence: CASSSVGASGGGSYEQYF.

The genes are TRBV27 and TRBJ2-7; D ambiguous. Germline values: CDR1 MNHEY, CDR2 SMNVEV (reference sequence). The CDR3 is 14 residues long. Trimming took 0 bases from V and 3 from J, leaving 9 bases between them. The CDR3 region is CASSLSPLYYEQYF. Here the CDR3 DNA reads TGTGCCAGCAGTTTATCGCCCCTCTACTACGAGCAGTACTTC.

This chain links TRBV5-1 with TRBJ2-5; perhaps D is TRBD1 or TRBD2 (6 bases each). This CDR3 is built from 17 residues. Trimming shortened V by 0 bases and J by 5 bases, and 20 bases separated the two germline ends. Per the germline V gene, CDR1 is SGHRS and CDR2 is YFSETQ. CDR3 loop: CASSLAVSGAISETQYF. The CDR3 DNA reads TGCGCCAGCAGCTTGGCCGTTTCGGGGGCTATCTCGGAGACCCAGTACTTC. Supplemented by reference TRBV5-1 and TRBJ2-5, the full variable domain reads KAGVTQTPRYLIKTRGQQVTLSCSPISGHRSVSWYQQTPGQGLQFLFEYFSETQRNKGNFPGRFSGRQFSNSRSEMNVSTLELGDSALYLCASSLAVSGAISETQYFGPGTRLLVL.

This clonotype was counted at least ten times. The rearrangement links TRBV7-3 to TRBJ2-1, with 8 bases lining up with TRBD2. Germline V lookup: CDR1 SGHTA, CDR2 FQGTGA. The CDR3 is 12 residues long. Trimming took 4 bases from V and 10 from J; bases not matched to a gene: 3. CDR3 sequence: CASSSAGEEQFF. In DNA, the CDR3 is TGTGCCAGCAGCTCAGCGGGAGAAGAGCAGTTCTTC.

The chain carries TRBV7-9 and TRBJ2-3; 14 bases line up with TRBD2. CDR1 is SEHNR, CDR2 FQNEAQ, per germline (reference sequence). V lost 5 bases, J lost 1 base, and 2 bases stayed unmatched. The CDR3 sequence is 16 residues long. The CDR3 DNA reads as TGTGCCAGCAGCGTGACTAGCGGGGGGGGCACAGATACGCAGTATTTT. Translated, it gives CASSVTSGGGTDTQYF.

The genes are TRBV7-9 and TRBJ2-7; 7 bases are a match to TRBD1. The V gene's germline CDR1 is SEHNR and CDR2 FQNEAQ (reference sequence). The CDR3 loop spans 12 amino acids. J lost 6 bases, V lost 5 bases, and 4 bases had no gene match. In nucleotides, the CDR3 is TGTGCCAGCAGCCAAACAGGGGCCGAGCAGTACTTC. It specifies CASSQTGAEQYF. Together with reference TRBV7-9 and TRBJ2-7, the CDR3 gives the full variable domain: DTGVSQNPRHKITKRGQNVTFRCDPISEHNRLYWYRQTLGQGPEFLTYFQNEAQLEKSRLLSDRFSAERPKGSFSTLEIQRTEQGDSAMYLCASSQTGAEQYFGPGTRLTVT.

A note on this clonotype: This may be a read error: a much more frequent sequence differs by one nucleotide. This rearrangement joins TRBV24-1 to TRBJ1-1; D call uncertain. Germline CDR1 reads KGHDR; CDR2 reads SFDVKD. The CDR3 runs 12 residues. The V end was cut by 5 bases, the J end by 0 bases, with 3 bases between. The CDR3 DNA sequence: TGTGCCACCAGTGGGGTGAACACTGAAGCTTTCTTT. It specifies CATSGVNTEAFF.

The CDR3 loop is CSARDLETSGGASNIQYF. CDR3 bases: TGCAGTGCTAGAGATCTCGAGACTAGCGGGGGGGCTTCAAACATTCAGTACTTC. The J gene is TRBJ2-4, the V gene TRBV20-1, with 14 bases fitting TRBD2. The CDR3 sequence is 18 residues long. After removal of 0 bases from V and 6 bases from J, the junction contained 10 bases not matched to a gene. CDR1 and CDR2 (germline): DFQATT, SNEGSKA (reference sequence).

The chain is built from TRBV6-1 and TRBJ2-7; D gene ambiguous. CDR1 is MNHNS and CDR2 is SASEGT in the germline V gene. The CDR3 contains 12 residues. Trimming shortened V by 6 bases and J by 4 bases, and 10 bases separated the two germline ends. DNA of the CDR3: TGTGCCAGCAGAGACGGCGAATACGAGCAGTACTTC. It codes for CASRDGEYEQYF.

The chain links TRBV6-1 to TRBJ2-7; D is unclear. Germline-derived CDR1 and CDR2 are MNHNS and SASEGT. CDR3 size: 15 residues. V dropped 1 base and J dropped 4 bases, with 14 bases sitting between them. DNA of the CDR3: TGTGCCAGCAGTGAAGTCGATAGTATGGGATACGAGCAGTACTTC. It codes for CASSEVDSMGYEQYF.

The rearrangement links TRBV29-1 to TRBJ1-1; 7 positions agree with TRBD1. The CDR3 runs 10 residues. Losses at the gene ends were 4 bases for V and 8 bases for J; bases not matched to a gene: 1. Per germline, CDR1 SQVTM and CDR2 ANQGSEA. The CDR3, as DNA: TGCAGCGTTGGGGACAGCGAAGCTTTCTTT. It translates to CSVGDSEAFF.

This clonotype was picked up many times. The CDR3 DNA reads TGCGCCAGCAGTGCCGGACGGAACTACGAGCAGTACTTC. Amino acids: CASSAGRNYEQYF. The genes are TRBV5-1 and TRBJ2-7; D not certain. Germline V gene lookup returns CDR1 SGHRS and CDR2 YFSETQ. The CDR3 spans 13 residues. Between the trimmed V and J ends, which lost 5 bases and 3 bases, there was a span of 12 bases.

This clonotype has a handful of counts. J is TRBJ2-1 and V is TRBV19, with D unresolved. Trimming stripped 3 bases from V and 0 bases from J, with 9 bases between. Germline CDR1 is LNHDA and CDR2 is SQIVND (reference sequence). This CDR3 is built from 15 residues. The DNA of the CDR3 is TGTGCCAGTAGTATGGTTGCTAGCTCCTACAATGAGCAGTTCTTC. Its protein product is CASSMVASSYNEQFF.

The chain couples TRBV7-6 to TRBJ1-6; D gene ambiguous. The V gene's germline CDR1 is SGHVS and CDR2 FNYEAQ. V was cut by 3 bases and J by 12 bases, with 15 bases left in between. The CDR3 totals 14 residues. The CDR3 sequence: CASSFLGQLEPLHF. The CDR3 nucleotides read TGTGCCAGCAGCTTCTTAGGGCAGCTCGAACCCCTCCACTTT.

This chain links TRBV7-6 with TRBJ2-3, with D unclear. Per the germline V gene, CDR1 is SGHVS and CDR2 is FNYEAQ. The CDR3 is made up of 15 amino acids. Between the trimmed V and J ends, which lost 0 bases and 2 bases, there was a span of 9 bases. The chain's CDR3 is CASSLAAGYTDTQYF. In nucleotides, the CDR3 is TGTGCCAGCAGCTTAGCGGCCGGATACACAGATACGCAGTATTTT.

This clonotype was recorded a few times. The chain has TRBV7-9 and TRBJ1-4; D gene ambiguous. The CDR3 is 14 residues long. Germline CDR1 and CDR2: SEHNR and FQNEAQ (reference sequence). V was cut by 2 bases and J by 0 bases, with 4 bases left in between. The CDR3 region is CASSLTTTNEKLFF. CDR3 bases: TGTGCCAGCAGCTTAACAACAACTAATGAAAAACTGTTTTTT.

This clonotype has a handful of counts. This chain joins TRBV5-6 and TRBJ2-5; 9 nucleotides match TRBD2. The germline CDR1 and CDR2 sequences are SGHDT and YYEEEE. The CDR3 totals 15 residues. Unmatched junction bases numbered 3, after V lost 3 bases and J lost 0 bases. In nucleotides, the CDR3 is TGTGCCAGCAGCTCCGCTAGCGGGGACCAAGAGACCCAGTACTTC. Translating gives CASSSASGDQETQYF.

This clonotype turned up a few times. This chain links TRBV7-3 with TRBJ2-2; unclear D gene. This CDR3 region has 12 residues. V lost 7 bases to trimming and J lost 7 bases, with 10 bases between them. The germline V gene has CDR1 SGHTA and CDR2 FQGTGA. CDR3 amino acids: CASTFSGGELFF. DNA for the CDR3: TGTGCCAGCACCTTTTCGGGCGGGGAGCTGTTTTTT.

This clonotype has only a few counts. J is TRBJ2-7 and V is TRBV4-3; D is possibly TRBD1 or TRBD2 (6 bases each). With 0 bases removed from V and 4 bases from J, the gap between germline ends came to 13 bases. The germline gives CDR1 LGHNA, CDR2 YSLEER. This CDR3 is 15 amino acids long. The CDR3 region is CASSQDSGGSYEQYF. CDR3 nucleotide sequence: TGCGCCAGCAGCCAAGATTCCGGGGGCAGTTACGAGCAGTACTTC.

The rearrangement uses TRBV12-3 or TRBV12-4 and TRBJ2-1, with D unclear. There are 13 residues in the CDR3. Trimming stripped 1 base from V and 9 bases from J, with 10 bases between. The CDR3 spells CASSLGWRLEQFF. The CDR3 bases are TGTGCCAGCAGTTTAGGTTGGCGACTTGAGCAGTTCTTC.

This clonotype came up many times. The V gene is TRBV12-3 or TRBV12-4, the J gene TRBJ2-3, with 8 bases that match TRBD2. The junction had 10 bases not matched to a gene; V was cut back by 2 bases and J by 6 bases. The CDR3 loop spans 16 amino acids. CDR3 sequence (DNA): TGTGCCAGCAGTTTAAGTAAGCGGGAGCCCCGGGATACGCAGTATTTT. Translating gives CASSLSKREPRDTQYF.

A few counts support this clonotype. V and J are TRBV3-1 and TRBJ1-5; no firm D call. Germline V gene data show CDR1 as LGHDT and CDR2 as YNNKEL (reference sequence). V lost 0 bases and J lost 7, with 10 bases in between. This CDR3 is 14 amino acids long. This chain's CDR3 is CASSQDVGRQPQHF. CDR3 nucleotide sequence: TGTGCCAGCAGCCAAGACGTGGGTAGGCAGCCCCAGCATTTT.

The rearrangement joins TRBV5-1 to TRBJ2-5; D is uncertain. Trimming left V 0 bases short and J 1 base short, with 7 bases between. Germline lookup yields CDR1 SGHRS and CDR2 YFSETQ. CDR3 length: 14 residues. The CDR3 DNA reads TGCGCCAGCAGCTTGGGGGCAGGCCAAGAGACCCAGTACTTC. Amino acids: CASSLGAGQETQYF.

The chain joins TRBV12-3 or TRBV12-4 to TRBJ1-1; TRBD1 aligns across 9 bases. V lost 4 bases, J lost 0 bases, and 9 bases stayed unmatched. CDR3 length equals 17 residues. The CDR3 loop reads CASSSKTGGVMNTEAFF. DNA of the CDR3: TGTGCCAGCAGTTCAAAGACAGGGGGGGTCATGAACACTGAAGCTTTCTTT.